The entry below gives a single T cell receptor beta chain sequence along with its context. Antigen unknown. This sample is drawn from a study of cytotoxic CD8 clonotypes in ibrutinib-treated CLL. Background on the study: For this cohort, patients were about a dozen relapsed/refractory and approximately 14 treatment-naive, while some 17 were IGHV unmutated. Patients gave response samples after a median around twelve months of treatment, range 6 to 36.

Assay: immunoSEQ multiplex PCR; the TCRdb copy retains only in-frame clones and omits some. This repertoire shows some 200,000 clones, roughly 79% found once; its top ten account for about 10%. Notes on the study in general: Public clonotypes, found uncommonly, either contracted or stayed stable on treatment. Clonality increased at ibrutinib response and stayed stable in sustained remission. At progression, however, it fell back toward baseline.

This CDR3 contains 16 residues. Trimming pared 3 bases from V and 10 bases from J, leaving 20 bases between. From germline, CDR1 is SGHRS and CDR2 YFSETQ. The clonotype was recovered from a human donor with chronic lymphocytic leukemia. J is TRBJ1-6 and V is TRBV5-1; D possibly corresponds to TRBD1 (5 bases). The sequenced sample was PBMCs, obtained after 12 months of ibrutinib treatment. The CDR3 is CASSSQGSGMPSPLHF. The CDR3 region has the DNA TGCGCCAGCAGCTCCCAGGGCTCCGGGATGCCGTCACCCCTCCACTTT. Full variable domain (missing parts from reference TRBV5-1 and TRBJ1-6): KAGVTQTPRYLIKTRGQQVTLSCSPISGHRSVSWYQQTPGQGLQFLFEYFSETQRNKGNFPGRFSGRQFSNSRSEMNVSTLELGDSALYLCASSSQGSGMPSPLHFGNGTRLTVT.